The next 21 T cell receptor beta chains were all read from a single sample in a study of blood T cell repertoires in COVID-19. The repertoire was sequenced with immunoSEQ multiplex PCR; TCRdb's copy has only in-frame clones and lacks some. The data show about 50,000 clones, around 86% seen once. Sequencing was performed on peripheral blood. The receptors come from a woman at least 80 years old with COVID-19, enrolled during active disease.

This clone was counted once. The chain uses TRBV27 and TRBJ2-2; 7 bases line up with TRBD2. The CDR3 is 13 amino acids. Germline lookup yields CDR1 MNHEY and CDR2 SMNVEV (reference sequence). V shed 8 bases, J shed 4 bases, and the junction held 4 bases outside the gene matches. The CDR3 protein is CASVGGVTGELFF. CDR3 coding DNA: TGTGCCAGCGTGGGGGGGGTCACCGGGGAGCTGTTTTTT.

This clone turned up a few times. This chain connects TRBV3-1 (or the pseudogene TRBV3-2) to TRBJ1-1; a possible D gene is TRBD1 (5 bases). This CDR3 is 13 amino acids long. In germline, CDR1 is LGHDT, CDR2 YNNKEL (reference sequence). Trimming took off 4 bases at V and 1 base at J, with 7 bases between the two ends. The CDR3 bases are TGTGCCAGCAGCCTCACAGGGAACACTGAAGCTTTCTTT. Translation: CASSLTGNTEAFF.

Only a few counts were recorded for this clone. This chain joins TRBV5-5 and TRBJ2-2, with unresolved D. Germline lookup yields CDR1 SGHKS and CDR2 YYEKEE (reference sequence). This CDR3 region has 17 residues. V lost 4 bases and J lost 3, with 19 bases in between. As DNA, the CDR3 is TGTGCCAGCAGCCAAACACCCCTATGGCAGGACACCGGGGAGCTGTTTTTT. This gives the protein CASSQTPLWQDTGELFF.

As DNA, the CDR3 is TGTGCCAGCAGTTTTCCAGGACAGCATGGCTACACCTTC. It encodes CASSFPGQHGYTF. This rearrangement joins TRBV12-3 or TRBV12-4 to TRBJ1-2; D is perhaps TRBD1 (6 bases). The CDR3 runs to 13 residues. The V end lost 3 bases, the J end lost 6 bases, and 11 bases lay between the germline ends.

The chain couples TRBV24-1 to TRBJ2-5; TRBD1 agrees at 7 bases. Germline trimming cut 4 bases from V and 1 base from J; bases unmatched to any gene: 5. In germline, CDR1 is KGHDR, CDR2 SFDVKD. The CDR3 covers 15 residues. DNA for the CDR3: TGTGCCACCAGTGAGGCTCGGACAGGCCAAGAGACCCAGTACTTC. It translates to CATSEARTGQETQYF.

J is TRBJ2-5 and V is TRBV10-3; 7 bases are shared with TRBD1. J lost 5 bases, V lost 5 bases, and 5 bases had no gene match. Germline V lookup: CDR1 ENHRY, CDR2 SYGVKD. The CDR3 spans 13 residues. CDR3 amino acids: CAISPGGEETQYF. The DNA of the CDR3 is TGTGCCATCAGTCCAGGGGGTGAGGAGACCCAGTACTTC.

The chain has TRBV19 and TRBJ1-1; maybe TRBD1 (5 bases). The CDR3 spans 13 residues. Germline V gives CDR1 LNHDA, CDR2 SQIVND (reference sequence). Trimming cost V 5 bases and J 6 bases, with 13 bases left between them. The CDR3 loop is CASSSTRVAEAFF. The CDR3 nucleotides read TGTGCCAGTAGTTCGACCAGGGTCGCTGAAGCTTTCTTT.

V and J are TRBV24-1 and TRBJ2-1; 14 positions agree with TRBD2. The CDR3 length is 16 residues. The V segment lost 3 bases and the J segment 9 bases; nucleotides outside the gene matches: 6. From germline, CDR1 is KGHDR and CDR2 SFDVKD. The CDR3 sequence: CATSDAGLAGAGEQFF. The CDR3 nucleotides read TGTGCCACCAGTGATGCGGGACTAGCGGGAGCCGGTGAGCAGTTCTTC.

The chain employs TRBV6-1 and TRBJ1-5; D gene ambiguous. The V and J ends lost 4 bases and 5 bases respectively, with 21 bases between them. The CDR3 totals 17 residues. Germline values: CDR1 MNHNS, CDR2 SASEGT. CDR3 protein: CASSASGDGVSHQPQHF. DNA of the CDR3: TGTGCCAGCAGTGCATCCGGCGACGGGGTATCTCATCAGCCCCAGCATTTT.

The chain recombines TRBV27 with TRBJ2-1, with 8 bases fitting TRBD2. From germline, CDR1 is MNHEY and CDR2 SMNVEV (reference sequence). Trimming took 3 bases from V and 5 from J; bases not matched to a gene: 9. The CDR3 covers 16 residues. In DNA form, the CDR3 reads TGTGCCAGCAGTTTTTTGGGTAGCGGGAAGGACAATGAGCAGTTCTTC. Its protein product is CASSFLGSGKDNEQFF.

The chain couples TRBV3-1 (or the pseudogene TRBV3-2) to TRBJ2-2; D is unresolved. V lost 2 bases to trimming and J lost 8 bases, with 6 bases between them. Germline lookup yields CDR1 LGHDT and CDR2 YNNKEL (reference sequence). This CDR3 is 12 amino acids long. The CDR3 DNA follows: TGTGCCAGCAGCCAATTATCTGGGGAGCTGTTTTTT. This codes for CASSQLSGELFF.

V usage is TRBV18 and J usage is TRBJ1-3, with no clear D. The germline CDR1 and CDR2 sequences are KGHSH and LQKENI. V dropped 3 bases and J dropped 0 bases, with 15 bases sitting between them. This CDR3 has 17 amino acids. CDR3 region: CASSPLRGAGSGNTIYF. Written as DNA, the CDR3 is TGTGCCAGCTCACCTCTGCGGGGTGCAGGCTCTGGAAACACCATATATTTT.

The genes are TRBV28 and TRBJ1-1; possibly TRBD1 for D (5 bases). CDR1 is MDHEN, CDR2 SYDVKM, per germline. The CDR3 runs 15 residues. V shed 4 bases and J shed 2 bases, with 14 bases lying between them. CDR3 sequence: CASSSQTAQNTEAFF. CDR3 coding DNA: TGTGCCAGCAGTTCCCAGACAGCCCAAAACACTGAAGCTTTCTTT.

V gene TRBV9 combines with J gene TRBJ2-2; 10 nucleotides line up with TRBD1. Germline CDR1 SGDLS, CDR2 YYNGEE. V dropped 4 bases and J dropped 7; count of bases not matched to a gene: 7. The CDR3 has 15 amino acids. Here the CDR3 reads CASSSGQGVSGELFF. The CDR3 bases are TGTGCCAGCAGCTCCGGACAGGGGGTGAGCGGGGAGCTGTTTTTT.

This clone occurred once. This CDR3 reads CASSVALAGGEQFF. As DNA, the CDR3 is TGTGCCAGCAGCGTAGCGCTTGCCGGCGGTGAGCAGTTCTTC. The chain combines TRBV9 with TRBJ2-1; D is unresolved. Per germline, CDR1 SGDLS and CDR2 YYNGEE. Trimming stripped 0 bases from V and 9 bases from J, with 13 bases between. This CDR3 region has 14 residues. The variable domain in full, completed from reference TRBV9 and TRBJ2-1, reads DSGVTQTPKHLITATGQRVTLRCSPRSGDLSVYWYQQSLDQGLQFLIQYYNGEERAKGNILERFSAQQFPDLHSELNLSSLELGDSALYFCASSVALAGGEQFFGPGTRLTVL.

V usage is TRBV27 and J usage is TRBJ2-7; D could derive from TRBD1 or TRBD2 (5 bases each). V was trimmed by 10 bases and J by 4 bases, leaving 23 bases between them. Per germline, CDR1 MNHEY and CDR2 SMNVEV (reference sequence). CDR3 length: 15 amino acids. The CDR3 nucleotides are TGTGCCACCAGGGCCAGGCGGGCCGAGGGTTACGAGCAGTACTTC. It translates to CATRARRAEGYEQYF.

This sequence joins TRBV18 and TRBJ1-1, with TRBD1 matching over 7 bases. The length of the CDR3 is 15 residues. With V trimmed by 4 bases and J by 0 bases, 5 bases remained unmatched. Germline V CDR1 and CDR2: KGHSH, LQKENI. CDR3 in amino acids: CASSQGTELNTEAFF. DNA of the CDR3: TGTGCCAGCTCACAGGGGACAGAACTGAACACTGAAGCTTTCTTT.

The genes are TRBV18 and TRBJ2-1; 8 nucleotides agree with TRBD2. This CDR3 is built from 15 residues. In germline, CDR1 is KGHSH, CDR2 LQKENI. The V segment lost 1 base and the J segment 6 bases; nucleotides outside the gene matches: 5. CDR3 in amino acids: CASSPLAGGSNEQFF. The CDR3 coding sequence is TGTGCCAGCTCACCACTGGCGGGAGGCTCCAATGAGCAGTTCTTC.

This clone was seen only once. The chain joins TRBV30 to TRBJ2-1, with D perhaps matching TRBD1 (5 bases). Germline CDR1 GTSNPN, CDR2 SVGIG (reference sequence). V dropped 4 bases and J dropped 3 bases, with 13 bases sitting between them. The CDR3 sequence is 14 residues long. Here the CDR3 DNA reads TGTGCCTGGAACCAGGGATTCGGCTACAATGAGCAGTTCTTC. Amino acids: CAWNQGFGYNEQFF.

This chain joins TRBV11-1 and TRBJ1-3, with 7 bases aligning to TRBD1. Germline CDR1 and CDR2: SGHAT and FQDESV (reference sequence). V lost 1 base to trimming and J lost 0 bases; unmatched junction nucleotides: 3. The CDR3 runs 16 residues. This chain's CDR3 is CASSLGDSRSGNTIYF. The CDR3 DNA reads as TGTGCCAGCAGCTTAGGGGACAGCCGCTCTGGAAACACCATATATTTT. The variable domain in full, completed from reference TRBV11-1 and TRBJ1-3, reads EAEVAQSPRYKITEKSQAVAFWCDPISGHATLYWYRQILGQGPELLVQFQDESVVDDSQLPKDRFSAERLKGVDSTLKIQPAELGDSAMYLCASSLGDSRSGNTIYFGEGSWLTVV.

This chain links TRBV4-1 with TRBJ1-6; 7 bases are shared with TRBD1. CDR1 is MGHRA and CDR2 is YSYEKL in the germline V gene. Trimming at V came to 1 base and at J to 8 bases, leaving 8 bases not matched to a gene. This CDR3 is 16 amino acids long. The CDR3 spells CASSQGLTGVDSPLHF. The CDR3 nucleotides read TGCGCCAGCAGCCAAGGGCTAACAGGGGTCGATTCACCCCTCCACTTT.